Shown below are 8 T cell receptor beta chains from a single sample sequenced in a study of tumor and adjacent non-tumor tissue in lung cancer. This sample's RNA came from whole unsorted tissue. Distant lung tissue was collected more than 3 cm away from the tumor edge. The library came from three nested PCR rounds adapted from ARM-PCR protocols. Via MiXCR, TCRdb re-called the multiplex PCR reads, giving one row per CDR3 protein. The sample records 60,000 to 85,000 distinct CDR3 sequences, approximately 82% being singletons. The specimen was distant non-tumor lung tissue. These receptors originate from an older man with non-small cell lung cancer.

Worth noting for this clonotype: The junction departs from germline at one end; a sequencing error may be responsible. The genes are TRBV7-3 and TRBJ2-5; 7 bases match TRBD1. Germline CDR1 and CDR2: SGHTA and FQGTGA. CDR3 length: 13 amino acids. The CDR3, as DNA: TGTCCCAGCAGCTTAGGGGGCCAAGAGACCCAATACTTC. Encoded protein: CPSSLGGQETQYF.

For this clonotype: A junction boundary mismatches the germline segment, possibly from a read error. The CDR3 bases are TGTGCCAGCCGCTTAGTGGGCACAGGGGTTGCCGGAGAGGTGTTTTTT. This sequence encodes CASRLVGTGVAGEVFF. The gene calls are TRBV11-2 and TRBJ2-2, with 7 bases aligning to TRBD1. In germline, CDR1 is SGHAT, CDR2 FQNNGV. The CDR3 is 16 amino acids.

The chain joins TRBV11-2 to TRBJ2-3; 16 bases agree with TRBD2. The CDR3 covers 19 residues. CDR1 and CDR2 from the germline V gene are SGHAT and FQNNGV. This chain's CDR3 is CFSSRGLAGGPRLTDTQYF. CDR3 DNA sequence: TGTTTCAGCAGCCGGGGACTAGCGGGGGGGCCCCGACTCACAGATACGCAGTATTTT.

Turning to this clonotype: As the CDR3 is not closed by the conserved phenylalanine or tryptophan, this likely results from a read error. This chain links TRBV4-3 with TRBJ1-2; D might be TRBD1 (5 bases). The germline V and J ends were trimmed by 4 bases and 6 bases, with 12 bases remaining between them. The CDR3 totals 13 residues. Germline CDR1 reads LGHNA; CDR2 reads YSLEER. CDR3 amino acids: CASSRETVDGYTI. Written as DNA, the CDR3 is TGCGCCAGCAGCCGAGAGACAGTGGATGGCTACACCATA.

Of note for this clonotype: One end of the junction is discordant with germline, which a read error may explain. The CDR3 coding sequence is TGCGCGACCAGCCAAGAGCCGACCTATAGCAATCAGCCCCAACATTTT. This sequence encodes CATSQEPTYSNQPQHF. This chain uses TRBV4-1 with TRBJ1-5; D unresolved. The CDR3 is made up of 16 amino acids. Germline loops: CDR1 MGHRA, CDR2 YSYEKL.

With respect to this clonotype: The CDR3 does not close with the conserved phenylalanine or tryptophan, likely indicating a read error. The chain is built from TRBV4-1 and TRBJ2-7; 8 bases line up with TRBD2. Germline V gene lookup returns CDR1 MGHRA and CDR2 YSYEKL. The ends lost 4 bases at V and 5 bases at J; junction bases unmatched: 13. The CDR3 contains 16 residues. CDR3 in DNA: TGCGCCAGCAGCCGGACACTAACGGGAGGGGGGGACGAGCAGTACATC. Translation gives CASSRTLTGGGDEQYI.

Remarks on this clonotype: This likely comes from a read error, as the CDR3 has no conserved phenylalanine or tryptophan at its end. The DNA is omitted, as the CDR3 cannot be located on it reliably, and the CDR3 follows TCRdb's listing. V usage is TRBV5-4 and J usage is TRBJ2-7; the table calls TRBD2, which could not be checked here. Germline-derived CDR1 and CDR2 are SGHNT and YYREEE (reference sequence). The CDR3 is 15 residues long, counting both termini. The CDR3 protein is CAGTAYGTVTYEHYS.

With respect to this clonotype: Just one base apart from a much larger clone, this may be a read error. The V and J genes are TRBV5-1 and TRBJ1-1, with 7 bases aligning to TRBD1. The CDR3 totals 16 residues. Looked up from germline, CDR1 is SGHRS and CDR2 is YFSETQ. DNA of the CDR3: TGCGTCAGCAGCTTGGCGCCCGGGACAGTGAACACTGAAGCTTTCTTT. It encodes CVSSLAPGTVNTEAFF.